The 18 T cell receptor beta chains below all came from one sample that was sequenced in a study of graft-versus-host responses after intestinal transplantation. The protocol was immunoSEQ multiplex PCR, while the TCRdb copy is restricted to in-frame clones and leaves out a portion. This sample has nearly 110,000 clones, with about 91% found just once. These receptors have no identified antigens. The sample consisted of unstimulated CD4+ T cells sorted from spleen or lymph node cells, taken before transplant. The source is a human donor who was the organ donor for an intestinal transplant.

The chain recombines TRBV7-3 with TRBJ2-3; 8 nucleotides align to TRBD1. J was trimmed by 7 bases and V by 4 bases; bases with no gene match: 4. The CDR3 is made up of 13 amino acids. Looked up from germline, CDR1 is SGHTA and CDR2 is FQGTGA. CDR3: CASSSDRAYTQYF. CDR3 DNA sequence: TGTGCCAGCAGCTCGGACAGGGCCTATACGCAGTATTTT.

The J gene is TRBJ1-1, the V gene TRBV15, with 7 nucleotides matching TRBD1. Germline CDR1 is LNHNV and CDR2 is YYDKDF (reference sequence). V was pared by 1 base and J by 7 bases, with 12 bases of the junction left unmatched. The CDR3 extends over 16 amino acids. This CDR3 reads CATSRVGGGGSGEAFF. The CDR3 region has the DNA TGTGCCACCAGCAGAGTAGGTGGAGGGGGCTCTGGTGAAGCTTTCTTT.

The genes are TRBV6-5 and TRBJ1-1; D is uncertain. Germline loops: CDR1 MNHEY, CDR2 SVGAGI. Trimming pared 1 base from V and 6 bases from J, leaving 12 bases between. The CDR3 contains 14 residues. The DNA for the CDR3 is TGTGCCAGCAGTTACTTCAAGGGCCGCCCTGAAGCTTTCTTT. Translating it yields CASSYFKGRPEAFF.

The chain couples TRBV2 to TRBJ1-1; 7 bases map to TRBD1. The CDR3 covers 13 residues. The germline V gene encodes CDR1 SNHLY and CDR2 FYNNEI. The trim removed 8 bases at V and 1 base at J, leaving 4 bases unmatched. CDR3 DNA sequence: TGTGCCAGCCAGGGACAGTGGAACACTGAAGCTTTCTTT. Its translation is CASQGQWNTEAFF.

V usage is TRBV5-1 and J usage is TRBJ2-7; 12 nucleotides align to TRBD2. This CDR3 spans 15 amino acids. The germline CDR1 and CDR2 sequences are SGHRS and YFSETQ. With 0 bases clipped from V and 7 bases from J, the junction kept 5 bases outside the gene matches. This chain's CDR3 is CASSLGTSGTGEQYF. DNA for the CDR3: TGCGCCAGCAGCTTGGGGACTAGCGGGACGGGAGAGCAGTACTTC.

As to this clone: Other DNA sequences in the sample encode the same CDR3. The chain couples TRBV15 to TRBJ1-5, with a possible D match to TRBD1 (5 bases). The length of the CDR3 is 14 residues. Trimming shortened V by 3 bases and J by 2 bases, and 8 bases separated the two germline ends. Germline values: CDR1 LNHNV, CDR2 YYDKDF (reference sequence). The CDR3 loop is CATSRGVGNQPQHF. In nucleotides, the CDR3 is TGTGCCACCAGCAGGGGGGTCGGCAATCAGCCCCAGCATTTT.

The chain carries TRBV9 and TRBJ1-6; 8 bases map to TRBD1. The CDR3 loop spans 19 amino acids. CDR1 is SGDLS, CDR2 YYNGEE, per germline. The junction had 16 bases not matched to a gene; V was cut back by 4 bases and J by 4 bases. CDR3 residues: CASSKSEGGTGAYNSPLHF. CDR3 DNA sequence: TGTGCCAGCAGCAAGAGTGAGGGGGGGACAGGCGCTTATAATTCACCCCTCCACTTT.

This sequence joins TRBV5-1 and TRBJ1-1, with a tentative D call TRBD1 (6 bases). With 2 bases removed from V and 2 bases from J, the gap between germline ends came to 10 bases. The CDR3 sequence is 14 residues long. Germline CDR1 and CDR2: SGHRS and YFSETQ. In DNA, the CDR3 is TGCGCCAGCAGCTTTAACAGGGCTAACACTGAAGCTTTCTTT. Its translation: CASSFNRANTEAFF.

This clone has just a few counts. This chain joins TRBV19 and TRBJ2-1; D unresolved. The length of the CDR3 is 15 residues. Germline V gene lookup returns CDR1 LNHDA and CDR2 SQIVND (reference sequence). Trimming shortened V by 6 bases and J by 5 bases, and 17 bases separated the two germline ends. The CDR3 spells CASRLGADSHNEQFF. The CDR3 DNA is TGTGCCAGTAGGCTAGGCGCGGATTCACACAATGAGCAGTTCTTC.

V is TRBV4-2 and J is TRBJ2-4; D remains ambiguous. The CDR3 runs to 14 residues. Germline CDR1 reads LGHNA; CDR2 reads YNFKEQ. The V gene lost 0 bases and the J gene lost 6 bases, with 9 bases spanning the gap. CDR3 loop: CASSQDQGGNIQYF. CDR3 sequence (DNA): TGTGCCAGCAGCCAAGATCAAGGCGGAAACATTCAGTACTTC.

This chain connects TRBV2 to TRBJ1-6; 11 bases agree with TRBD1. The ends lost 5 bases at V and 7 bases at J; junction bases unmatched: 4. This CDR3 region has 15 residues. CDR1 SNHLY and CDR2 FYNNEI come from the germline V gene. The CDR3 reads CASSRTGGGNSPLHF. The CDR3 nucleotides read TGTGCCAGCAGTCGGACAGGGGGCGGCAATTCACCCCTCCACTTT.

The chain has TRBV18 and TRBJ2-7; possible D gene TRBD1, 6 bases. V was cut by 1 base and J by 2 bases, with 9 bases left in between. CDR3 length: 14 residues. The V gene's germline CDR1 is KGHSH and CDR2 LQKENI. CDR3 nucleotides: TGTGCCAGCTCACCACAAGACAGGACCTACGAGCAGTACTTC. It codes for CASSPQDRTYEQYF.

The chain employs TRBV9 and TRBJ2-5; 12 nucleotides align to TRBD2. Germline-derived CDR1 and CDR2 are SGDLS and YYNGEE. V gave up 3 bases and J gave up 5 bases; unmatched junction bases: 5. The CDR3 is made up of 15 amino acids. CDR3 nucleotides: TGTGCCAGCAGCGCTAGCGGGAGGGTCTGGGAGACCCAGTACTTC. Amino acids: CASSASGRVWETQYF.

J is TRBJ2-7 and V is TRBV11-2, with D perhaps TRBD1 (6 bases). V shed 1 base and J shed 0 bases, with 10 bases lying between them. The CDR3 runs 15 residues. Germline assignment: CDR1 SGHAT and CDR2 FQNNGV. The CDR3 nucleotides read TGTGCCAGCAGCTTAGTGGGGGCGAGCTCCTACGAGCAGTACTTC. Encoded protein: CASSLVGASSYEQYF.

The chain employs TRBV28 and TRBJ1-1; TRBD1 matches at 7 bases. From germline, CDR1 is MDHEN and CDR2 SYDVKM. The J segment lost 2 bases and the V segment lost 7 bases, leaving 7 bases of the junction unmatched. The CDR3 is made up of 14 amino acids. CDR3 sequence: CASTLGQPNTEAFF. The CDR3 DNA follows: TGTGCCAGCACCCTGGGACAGCCCAACACTGAAGCTTTCTTT.

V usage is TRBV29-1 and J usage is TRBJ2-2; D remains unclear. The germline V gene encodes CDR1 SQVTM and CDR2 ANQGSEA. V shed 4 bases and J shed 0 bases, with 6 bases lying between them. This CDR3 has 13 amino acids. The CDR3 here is CSVGTANTGELFF. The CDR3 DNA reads TGCAGCGTTGGGACGGCGAACACCGGGGAGCTGTTTTTT.

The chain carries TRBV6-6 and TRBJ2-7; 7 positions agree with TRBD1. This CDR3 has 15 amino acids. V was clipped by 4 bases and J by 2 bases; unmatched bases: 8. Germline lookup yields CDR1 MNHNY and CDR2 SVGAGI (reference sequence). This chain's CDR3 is CASSLFPGGTYEQYF. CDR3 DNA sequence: TGTGCCAGCAGTTTGTTTCCAGGGGGAACCTACGAGCAGTACTTC.

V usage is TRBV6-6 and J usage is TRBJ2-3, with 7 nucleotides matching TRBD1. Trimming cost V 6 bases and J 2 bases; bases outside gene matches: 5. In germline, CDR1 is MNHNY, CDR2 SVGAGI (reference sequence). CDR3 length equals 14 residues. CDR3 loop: CASRGQWITDTQYF. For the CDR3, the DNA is TGTGCCAGCAGGGGACAGTGGATCACAGATACGCAGTATTTT.